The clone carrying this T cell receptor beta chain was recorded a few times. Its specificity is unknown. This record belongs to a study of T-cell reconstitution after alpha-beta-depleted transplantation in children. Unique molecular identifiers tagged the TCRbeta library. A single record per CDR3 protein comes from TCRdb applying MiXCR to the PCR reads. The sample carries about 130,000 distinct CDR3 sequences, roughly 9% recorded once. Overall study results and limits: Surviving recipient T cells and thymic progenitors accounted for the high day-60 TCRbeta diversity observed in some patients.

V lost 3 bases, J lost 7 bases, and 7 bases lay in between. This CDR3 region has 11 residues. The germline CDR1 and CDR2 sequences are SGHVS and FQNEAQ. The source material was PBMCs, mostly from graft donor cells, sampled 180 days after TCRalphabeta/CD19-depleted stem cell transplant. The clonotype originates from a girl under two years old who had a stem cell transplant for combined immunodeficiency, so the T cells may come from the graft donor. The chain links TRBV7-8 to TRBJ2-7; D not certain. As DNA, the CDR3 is TGTGCCAGCAGCTTGCAGCTTGAGCAGTACTTC. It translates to CASSLQLEQYF.